One sample yielded the 5 T cell receptor beta chains listed below, sequenced in a study of cytomegalovirus exposure and HLA in healthy donors. The PCR contained 60 Vbeta and 13 Jbeta primers. Repertoires were generated with immunoSEQ multiplex PCR, while TCRdb's copy carries only in-frame clones and drops some. The sample records 74,000 or so clones, around four fifths being singletons. Sequencing was done on a sample of PBMCs. These receptors all stem from a man aged 45 to 65 in good health and CMV-seropositive.

This sequence joins TRBV30 and TRBJ1-2; 10 bases match TRBD1. The germline V gene encodes CDR1 GTSNPN and CDR2 SVGIG (reference sequence). This CDR3 is built from 13 residues. V trimming: 4 bases; J trimming: 5 bases; junction bases outside the gene matches: 4. CDR3 DNA: TGTGCCTGGACTTGGACAGGGGGTTATGGCTACACCTTC. The encoded protein is CAWTWTGGYGYTF.

This chain joins TRBV9 and TRBJ1-1; 10 bases agree with TRBD1. Germline CDR1 reads SGDLS; CDR2 reads YYNGEE. CDR3 length: 16 amino acids. The trim removed 6 bases at V and 6 bases at J, leaving 14 bases unmatched. The DNA of the CDR3 is TGTGCCAGCACTCCGGAAGACAGGGGGCGCCGGGCTGAAGCTTTCTTT. It yields the protein CASTPEDRGRRAEAFF.

This chain uses TRBV13 with TRBJ1-2; D gene uncertain. The CDR3 loop spans 14 amino acids. The V gene lost 5 bases and the J gene lost 3 bases, with 13 bases spanning the gap. The germline gives CDR1 PRHDT, CDR2 FYEKMQ (reference sequence). CDR3 residues: CASSPPGVDYGYTF. In DNA form, the CDR3 reads TGTGCCAGCAGCCCCCCCGGGGTGGACTATGGCTACACCTTC.

V usage is TRBV5-4 and J usage is TRBJ1-4; 8 nucleotides line up with TRBD1. The V and J ends lost 4 bases and 5 bases, in that order; junction bases with no gene match: 4. Germline assignment: CDR1 SGHNT and CDR2 YYREEE (reference sequence). CDR3 length: 14 amino acids. CDR3 sequence: CASSIRQGNEKLFF. The CDR3 bases are TGTGCCAGCAGCATCCGACAGGGGAATGAAAAACTGTTTTTT.

This clone was counted a few times. CDR3 protein: CAWSWQGGEKLFF. CDR3 coding DNA: TGTGCCTGGAGTTGGCAGGGAGGAGAAAAACTGTTTTTT. This chain links TRBV30 with TRBJ1-4, with D perhaps matching TRBD1 (5 bases). Germline values: CDR1 GTSNPN, CDR2 SVGIG (reference sequence). This CDR3 spans 13 amino acids. The ends were cut back, 2 bases at V and 8 bases at J, with 12 bases in the middle.